The 27 T cell receptor beta chains below come from one sample, sequenced in a study of T cell responses to AZD1222 COVID-19 vaccine. Assay used: immunoSEQ multiplex PCR; TCRdb lists only in-frame clones, some missing. Among tens of thousands of clones listed, around 84% were seen once. The source material was peripheral blood, sampled on day 0 of AZD1222 vaccination. Receptors were obtained from an adult in good health.

This chain connects TRBV5-1 to TRBJ2-3, with unresolved D. Trimming left V 5 bases short and J 0 bases short, with 13 bases between. Germline V gene lookup returns CDR1 SGHRS and CDR2 YFSETQ. The CDR3 runs 15 residues. The CDR3 here is CASSWQDHSTDTQYF. Here the CDR3 DNA reads TGCGCCAGCAGTTGGCAGGACCATAGCACAGATACGCAGTATTTT. Looking up the rest from reference TRBV5-1 and TRBJ2-3 gives the full variable domain: KAGVTQTPRYLIKTRGQQVTLSCSPISGHRSVSWYQQTPGQGLQFLFEYFSETQRNKGNFPGRFSGRQFSNSRSEMNVSTLELGDSALYLCASSWQDHSTDTQYFGPGTRLTVL.

The chain recombines TRBV3-1 (or the pseudogene TRBV3-2) with TRBJ1-2; TRBD1 might be the D (5 bases). Germline CDR1 reads LGHDT; CDR2 reads YNNKEL (reference sequence). V was pared by 4 bases and J by 8 bases, with 14 bases between. The CDR3 totals 13 residues. The CDR3 sequence: CASSPGTQLGYTF. DNA of the CDR3: TGTGCCAGCAGCCCCGGGACCCAGCTCGGCTACACCTTC.

The rearrangement joins TRBV7-3 to TRBJ2-7; TRBD2 matches at 7 bases. This CDR3 has 13 residues. V lost 5 bases, J lost 7 bases, and 8 bases stayed unmatched. Germline assignment: CDR1 SGHTA and CDR2 FQGTGA. CDR3 DNA sequence: TGTGCCAGCAGCCGGGAGGCCCTAGGGGAGCAGTACTTC. As protein: CASSREALGEQYF.

This chain connects TRBV9 to TRBJ1-4; the match to TRBD1 covers 9 bases. In germline, CDR1 is SGDLS, CDR2 YYNGEE. With 0 bases clipped from V and 8 bases from J, the junction kept 11 bases outside the gene matches. This CDR3 comprises 17 residues. As DNA, the CDR3 is TGTGCCAGCAGCGTAGATCTACAGGGGGCTAAAAGGGAAAAACTGTTTTTT. As protein: CASSVDLQGAKREKLFF.

The chain combines TRBV4-2 with TRBJ1-4; 8 positions agree with TRBD1. The CDR3 extends over 15 amino acids. J lost 5 bases, V lost 1 base, and 3 bases had no gene match. Per the germline V gene, CDR1 is LGHNA and CDR2 is YNFKEQ. CDR3 sequence: CASSQVPGGNEKLFF. In nucleotides, the CDR3 is TGTGCCAGCAGCCAAGTCCCAGGGGGCAATGAAAAACTGTTTTTT.

This clone has only a few counts. The gene calls are TRBV18 and TRBJ2-1; 7 bases map to TRBD2. The CDR3 spans 15 residues. CDR1 and CDR2 (germline): KGHSH, LQKENI. The V gene end was trimmed by 0 bases and the J gene end by 6 bases; junction bases not matched to a gene: 5. The CDR3 sequence: CASSPPTGGLNEQFF. DNA for the CDR3: TGTGCCAGCTCACCACCGACGGGGGGTCTCAATGAGCAGTTCTTC.

This clone appeared once. This chain joins TRBV7-3 and TRBJ2-3, with D unclear. The CDR3 has 14 residues. Germline V lookup: CDR1 SGHTA, CDR2 FQGTGA. Trimming left V 0 bases short and J 9 bases short, with 13 bases between. The CDR3 protein is CASSLTAGMETQYF. The CDR3 DNA sequence: TGTGCCAGCAGCTTAACAGCAGGAATGGAAACGCAGTATTTT.

CDR3: CASSLVAGGGYGYTF. CDR3 in DNA: TGTGCCAGCAGCTTAGTGGCCGGAGGCGGCTATGGCTACACCTTC. The V and J genes are TRBV7-8 and TRBJ1-2; no clear D gene. CDR1 SGHVS and CDR2 FQNEAQ come from the germline V gene. Deletions cut 1 base from V and 4 bases from J, with 13 bases between. CDR3 length: 15 residues. Drawing the rest from reference TRBV7-8 and TRBJ1-2, the complete variable domain is GAGVSQSPRYKVAKRGQDVALRCDPISGHVSLFWYQQALGQGPEFLTYFQNEAQLDKSGLPSDRFFAERPEGSVSTLKIQRTQQEDSAVYLCASSLVAGGGYGYTFGSGTRLTVV.

In this sample, this clone turned up a few times. The rearrangement links TRBV2 to TRBJ2-7; 9 nucleotides align to TRBD2. The junction had 8 bases not matched to a gene; V was cut back by 6 bases and J by 2 bases. Germline CDR1 SNHLY, CDR2 FYNNEI. The CDR3 is 15 amino acids. The CDR3 region is CASRIAPSGTYEQYF. The CDR3 DNA follows: TGTGCCAGCAGGATAGCCCCTAGCGGGACCTACGAGCAGTACTTC.

V and J are TRBV29-1 and TRBJ2-4; TRBD1 might be the D (6 bases). The germline CDR1 and CDR2 sequences are SQVTM and ANQGSEA. The CDR3 consists of 13 residues. Trimming left V 5 bases short and J 1 base short, with 9 bases between. The CDR3 sequence: CSVTGSAKNIQYF. The CDR3 coding sequence is TGCAGCGTTACAGGGTCGGCCAAAAACATTCAGTACTTC.

The chain employs TRBV6-1 and TRBJ1-1; D ambiguous. The CDR3 runs to 15 residues. CDR1 and CDR2 (germline): MNHNS, SASEGT. Trimming cost V 2 bases and J 3 bases, with 13 bases left between them. CDR3 in DNA: TGTGCCAGCAGTGAACCGTCTATGGGGTACACTGAAGCTTTCTTT. Its translation is CASSEPSMGYTEAFF.

This sequence joins TRBV6-1 and TRBJ2-7, with 7 bases aligning to TRBD1. The CDR3 sequence is 15 residues long. The V segment lost 1 base and the J segment 3 bases; nucleotides outside the gene matches: 6. Looked up from germline, CDR1 is MNHNS and CDR2 is SASEGT. The CDR3 loop reads CASSEGNRGVYEQYF. Here the CDR3 DNA reads TGTGCCAGCAGTGAAGGGAACAGGGGAGTCTACGAGCAGTACTTC.

V is TRBV18 and J is TRBJ1-3; D gene unclear. Germline V CDR1 and CDR2: KGHSH, LQKENI. Between the trimmed V and J ends, which lost 2 bases and 0 bases, there was a span of 11 bases. The CDR3 is 16 amino acids. DNA of the CDR3: TGTGCCAGCTCACCAGCGGGCAGAACCTCTGGAAACACCATATATTTT. Amino acid sequence: CASSPAGRTSGNTIYF.

This sequence joins TRBV24-1 and TRBJ2-1; D uncertain. Trimming cost V 7 bases and J 0 bases, with 6 bases left between them. This CDR3 has 13 amino acids. The germline V gene has CDR1 KGHDR and CDR2 SFDVKD. The CDR3 region is CATRESSYNEQFF. The CDR3 DNA reads TGTGCCACCAGGGAAAGCTCCTACAATGAGCAGTTCTTC.

The chain is built from TRBV5-1 and TRBJ1-4; D call uncertain. Germline CDR1 is SGHRS and CDR2 is YFSETQ. The CDR3 is 15 residues long. Trimming removed 3 bases at V and 4 bases at J, with 13 bases between. CDR3 DNA sequence: TGCGCCAGCAGCTCGGGCTCCGACAATAATGAAAAACTGTTTTTT. This sequence encodes CASSSGSDNNEKLFF.

The chain uses TRBV5-1 and TRBJ2-5; D remains unclear. The CDR3 has 15 residues. CDR1 and CDR2 from the germline V gene are SGHRS and YFSETQ. The ends were cut back, 0 bases at V and 2 bases at J, with 11 bases in the middle. CDR3 sequence (DNA): TGCGCCAGCAGCTTGGAGCCGATGGCTCAAGAGACCCAGTACTTC. As protein: CASSLEPMAQETQYF.

The genes are TRBV6-5 and TRBJ2-7; D might be TRBD1 (6 bases). The CDR3 runs 15 residues. Trimming removed 0 bases at V and 3 bases at J, with 12 bases between. The V gene's germline CDR1 is MNHEY and CDR2 SVGAGI. The CDR3 loop reads CASSYSDSPHYEQYF. For the CDR3, the DNA is TGTGCCAGCAGTTACTCGGACAGCCCCCACTACGAGCAGTACTTC.

This clone was recorded once. The chain has TRBV14 and TRBJ2-3, with D unclear. This CDR3 comprises 16 residues. Trimming removed 4 bases from V and 2 bases from J, with 16 bases in between. The germline V gene has CDR1 SGHDN and CDR2 FVKESK. CDR3 amino acids: CASSPGVDSFTDTQYF. Written as DNA, the CDR3 is TGTGCCAGCAGCCCTGGAGTAGACTCCTTCACAGATACGCAGTATTTT. The full variable domain, in which reference TRBV14 and TRBJ2-3 provide the parts outside the CDR3, is EAGVTQFPSHSVIEKGQTVTLRCDPISGHDNLYWYRRVMGKEIKFLLHFVKESKQDESGMPNNRFLAERTGGTYSTLKVQPAELEDSGVYFCASSPGVDSFTDTQYFGPGTRLTVL.

This clone was seen only once. This sequence joins TRBV7-6 and TRBJ1-2, with unresolved D. Per germline, CDR1 SGHVS and CDR2 FNYEAQ. The CDR3 is 16 amino acids. Trimming removed 5 bases at V and 8 bases at J, with 24 bases between. CDR3 residues: CASSLLRQDLAQGYTF. DNA for the CDR3: TGTGCCAGCAGCCTACTCCGGCAGGACTTAGCCCAGGGCTACACCTTC.

The rearrangement joins TRBV9 to TRBJ1-2; 8 positions agree with TRBD1. Looked up from germline, CDR1 is SGDLS and CDR2 is YYNGEE. The CDR3 is 15 amino acids. The J segment lost 4 bases and the V segment lost 0 bases, leaving 5 bases of the junction unmatched. The CDR3 sequence is CASSVGGQASYGYTF. The CDR3 DNA reads TGTGCCAGCAGCGTAGGGGGACAGGCATCCTATGGCTACACCTTC.

The rearrangement uses TRBV5-1 and TRBJ1-6, with TRBD1 as a possible D gene (6 bases). Trimming stripped 5 bases from V and 9 bases from J, with 21 bases between. The CDR3 contains 16 residues. Germline CDR1 is SGHRS and CDR2 is YFSETQ. CDR3 coding DNA: TGCGCCAGCAGTCCCTCCCTGCAAAACAGGGTTTCACCCCTCCACTTT. Amino acid sequence: CASSPSLQNRVSPLHF.

The chain uses TRBV6-5 and TRBJ1-2; D is perhaps TRBD1 (5 bases). V shed 5 bases and J shed 5 bases, with 9 bases lying between them. Germline values: CDR1 MNHEY, CDR2 SVGAGI. This CDR3 comprises 12 residues. This chain's CDR3 is CASSSRDYGYTF. DNA for the CDR3: TGTGCCAGCAGTAGCAGGGATTATGGCTACACCTTC.

The J gene is TRBJ1-4, the V gene TRBV14; maybe TRBD1 (6 bases). CDR3 length: 15 residues. The germline V gene encodes CDR1 SGHDN and CDR2 FVKESK. Trimming took 4 bases from V and 2 from J, leaving 11 bases between them. CDR3 DNA: TGTGCCAGCAGCCGACCGGACAGTACTAATGAAAAACTGTTTTTT. Its protein product is CASSRPDSTNEKLFF. The entire variable domain, with the rest obtained from reference TRBV14 and TRBJ1-4, is as follows: EAGVTQFPSHSVIEKGQTVTLRCDPISGHDNLYWYRRVMGKEIKFLLHFVKESKQDESGMPNNRFLAERTGGTYSTLKVQPAELEDSGVYFCASSRPDSTNEKLFFGSGTQLSVL.

V and J are TRBV27 and TRBJ1-5, with 10 bases that match TRBD1. Germline V gene sequence: CDR1 MNHEY, CDR2 SMNVEV (reference sequence). This CDR3 is built from 16 residues. The J segment lost 5 bases and the V segment lost 3 bases, leaving 7 bases of the junction unmatched. This CDR3 is CASSFGGQGLHQPQHF. The CDR3 nucleotides are TGTGCCAGCAGTTTTGGGGGACAGGGGCTTCATCAGCCCCAGCATTTT.

The rearrangement links TRBV5-4 to TRBJ2-3, with unresolved D. The CDR3 totals 14 residues. Trimming stripped 10 bases from V and 4 bases from J, with 19 bases between. Per germline, CDR1 SGHNT and CDR2 YYREEE (reference sequence). CDR3 DNA: TGTGCCGTACGACTCGCTAGGTTCCCAGATACGCAGTATTTT. It yields the protein CAVRLARFPDTQYF.

V is TRBV19 and J is TRBJ2-1, with D possibly TRBD1 on 5 matching bases. CDR1 is LNHDA and CDR2 is SQIVND in the germline V gene (reference sequence). This CDR3 is built from 12 residues. The V end was cut by 7 bases, the J end by 2 bases, with 6 bases between. CDR3 nucleotide sequence: TGTGCCAGTACAGGGCCCTACAATGAGCAGTTCTTC. This gives the protein CASTGPYNEQFF. Based on the CDR3 plus reference TRBV19 and TRBJ2-1, the full variable domain is DGGITQSPKYLFRKEGQNVTLSCEQNLNHDAMYWYRQDPGQGLRLIYYSQIVNDFQKGDIAEGYSVSREKKESFPLTVTSAQKNPTAFYLCASTGPYNEQFFGPGTRLTVL.

The genes are TRBV5-1 and TRBJ1-2, with a tentative D call TRBD1 (5 bases). Germline V gene lookup returns CDR1 SGHRS and CDR2 YFSETQ. The CDR3 spans 13 residues. V was pared by 4 bases and J by 3 bases, with 10 bases between. CDR3 sequence (DNA): TGCGCCAGCAGCCTCGGAGGGGACTATGGCTACACCTTC. Translating it yields CASSLGGDYGYTF.